Below are 23 T cell receptor beta chains sequenced from a single sample in a study of OX40 agonist ivuxolimab in advanced cancers. TCRdb keeps only in-frame clones here, not all; method: immunoSEQ multiplex PCR. This repertoire shows 75,000 or so clones, roughly 80% found once; its top ten account for roughly 8%. The material was CD4+ or CD8+ T cells sorted from blood, obtained in a trial of the OX40 agonist ivuxolimab. The receptors stem from an adult with an advanced solid tumor such as melanoma, head and neck, liver or kidney cancer.

The chain carries TRBV7-3 and TRBJ2-5, with D hard to call. The V gene lost 5 bases and the J gene lost 4 bases, with 11 bases spanning the gap. The CDR3 runs 13 residues. CDR1 SGHTA and CDR2 FQGTGA come from the germline V gene. In DNA, the CDR3 is TGTGCCAGCAGCCCTAGGGTCGGAGAGACCCAGTACTTC. This encodes CASSPRVGETQYF.

The rearrangement links TRBV4-1 to TRBJ1-5; TRBD1 aligns across 8 bases. Germline V gene data show CDR1 as MGHRA and CDR2 as YSYEKL. The CDR3 covers 17 residues. After removal of 1 base from V and 2 bases from J, the junction contained 7 bases not matched to a gene. This chain's CDR3 is CASSQAGGEYRNQPQHF. CDR3 bases: TGCGCCAGCAGCCAAGCAGGGGGCGAGTATCGCAATCAGCCCCAGCATTTT.

V and J are TRBV25-1 and TRBJ1-2; 11 nucleotides align to TRBD1. The ends lost 2 bases at V and 8 bases at J; junction bases unmatched: 13. Per the germline V gene, CDR1 is MGHDK and CDR2 is SYGVNS. The CDR3 covers 17 residues. The DNA of the CDR3 is TGTGCCAGCAGTGAAGGGGAGAGTCGGGACAGGGGGTTGGGCTACACCTTC. Its translation: CASSEGESRDRGLGYTF.

The chain has TRBV7-6 and TRBJ1-2; 9 bases are shared with TRBD1. J was trimmed by 0 bases and V by 2 bases; bases with no gene match: 10. CDR3 size: 18 residues. Germline V CDR1 and CDR2: SGHVS, FNYEAQ. This CDR3 is CASSLRYRGRLANYGYTF. The CDR3 DNA is TGTGCCAGCAGCTTAAGATACAGGGGGCGACTTGCTAACTATGGCTACACCTTC. Full variable domain (missing parts from reference TRBV7-6 and TRBJ1-2): GAGVSQSPRYKVTKRGQDVALRCDPISGHVSLYWYRQALGQGPEFLTYFNYEAQQDKSGLPNDRFSAERPEGSISTLTIQRTEQRDSAMYRCASSLRYRGRLANYGYTFGSGTRLTVV.

A few counts support this clone. The chain employs TRBV7-2 and TRBJ1-6; D is undetermined. This CDR3 has 13 amino acids. Germline values: CDR1 SGHTA, CDR2 FQGNSA. V lost 0 bases and J 7 bases, leaving 4 bases between the germline ends. In DNA, the CDR3 is TGTGCCAGCAGCTTAGCGCAGAATTCACCCCTCCACTTT. It codes for CASSLAQNSPLHF.

This clone was seen only a few times. V and J are TRBV5-6 and TRBJ2-1; 10 nucleotides align to TRBD1. The CDR3 totals 16 residues. The germline V gene has CDR1 SGHDT and CDR2 YYEEEE. V shed 1 base and J 7 bases; nucleotides not matched to a gene: 8. The CDR3 here is CASSLRTGGNWNEQFF. In DNA, the CDR3 is TGTGCCAGCAGCTTGCGGACAGGGGGTAATTGGAATGAGCAGTTCTTC.

The chain joins TRBV18 to TRBJ1-1, with 7 positions matching TRBD1. The germline V gene encodes CDR1 KGHSH and CDR2 LQKENI. The trim removed 3 bases at V and 2 bases at J, leaving 3 bases unmatched. CDR3 length: 14 residues. The CDR3 sequence: CASSPGQRNTEAFF. DNA for the CDR3: TGTGCCAGCTCACCGGGACAGAGAAACACTGAAGCTTTCTTT.

The chain combines TRBV2 with TRBJ2-3; D is uncertain. This CDR3 is 15 amino acids long. The V gene's germline CDR1 is SNHLY and CDR2 FYNNEI. V lost 8 bases and J lost 1, with 16 bases in between. CDR3 bases: TGTGCCAGCGTTATGAGTGTCGTGGGCACAGATACGCAGTATTTT. As protein: CASVMSVVGTDTQYF.

The chain uses TRBV13 and TRBJ2-3; 7 nucleotides match TRBD1. The CDR3 length is 14 residues. The J segment lost 2 bases and the V segment lost 5 bases, leaving 4 bases of the junction unmatched. The germline CDR1 and CDR2 sequences are PRHDT and FYEKMQ (reference sequence). The CDR3 loop reads CASSHGTDTDTQYF. For the CDR3, the DNA is TGTGCCAGCAGCCACGGGACAGACACAGATACGCAGTATTTT. The variable domain in full, with the rest retrieved from reference TRBV13 and TRBJ2-3, is AAGVIQSPRHLIKEKRETATLKCYPIPRHDTVYWYQQGPGQDPQFLISFYEKMQSDKGSIPDRFSAQQFSDYHSELNMSSLELGDSALYFCASSHGTDTDTQYFGPGTRLTVL.

This chain connects TRBV7-9 to TRBJ2-5, with D possibly matching TRBD2 (6 bases). V was shortened by 5 bases and J by 4 bases, with 17 bases between the two germline ends. CDR3 length equals 15 residues. Per germline, CDR1 SEHNR and CDR2 FQNEAQ (reference sequence). CDR3: CASSTKRRVGETQYF. The DNA of the CDR3 is TGTGCCAGCAGCACAAAGAGGAGGGTAGGAGAGACCCAGTACTTC.

The genes are TRBV4-3 and TRBJ1-4; 9 bases fit TRBD1. Germline lookup yields CDR1 LGHNA and CDR2 YSLEER. There are 18 residues in the CDR3. The ends lost 4 bases at V and 2 bases at J; junction bases unmatched: 11. The CDR3 reads CASSRRLGDRATNEKLFF. Written as DNA, the CDR3 is TGCGCCAGCAGCCGAAGGCTTGGGGACAGGGCGACTAATGAAAAACTGTTTTTT.

This sequence joins TRBV28 and TRBJ2-7, with 11 nucleotides matching TRBD1. Germline CDR1 and CDR2: MDHEN and SYDVKM. V trimming: 4 bases; J trimming: 2 bases; junction bases outside the gene matches: 1. This CDR3 is 14 amino acids long. CDR3 residues: CASSWGQGAYEQYF. As DNA, the CDR3 is TGTGCCAGCAGTTGGGGACAGGGGGCCTACGAGCAGTACTTC.

The V call is TRBV5-1, the J call TRBJ1-5; 10 bases agree with TRBD1. The germline CDR1 and CDR2 sequences are SGHRS and YFSETQ. The junction had 7 bases not matched to a gene; V was cut back by 0 bases and J by 4 bases. The CDR3 is made up of 17 amino acids. CDR3 sequence: CASSLAPVGQGNQPQHF. CDR3 nucleotides: TGCGCCAGCAGCTTGGCACCCGTGGGACAGGGGAATCAGCCCCAGCATTTT.

V is TRBV7-2 and J is TRBJ2-7, with TRBD1 matching over 7 bases. V dropped 3 bases and J dropped 5; count of bases not matched to a gene: 10. The CDR3 has 15 amino acids. Germline assignment: CDR1 SGHTA and CDR2 FQGNSA. The CDR3 DNA reads as TGTGCCAGCAGCTTGACGCGGACAGGCGGAAACGAGCAGTACTTC. Translation: CASSLTRTGGNEQYF.

This rearrangement joins TRBV4-1 to TRBJ1-1; D gene uncertain. Per the germline V gene, CDR1 is MGHRA and CDR2 is YSYEKL. V shed 1 base and J shed 1 base, with 19 bases lying between them. This CDR3 is built from 18 residues. The chain's CDR3 is CASSQGAWFGTRNTEAFF. The CDR3 bases are TGCGCCAGCAGCCAAGGAGCTTGGTTCGGTACCCGGAACACTGAAGCTTTCTTT.

This clone has a single count. The chain carries TRBV11-2 and TRBJ1-1; D perhaps matches TRBD1 (5 bases). This CDR3 has 14 residues. Germline V gives CDR1 SGHAT, CDR2 FQNNGV. V dropped 2 bases and J dropped 3 bases, with 10 bases sitting between them. The CDR3 DNA reads as TGTGCCAGCAGCTTAAGGTGGGGGTACACTGAAGCTTTCTTT. It is translated as CASSLRWGYTEAFF.

This sequence joins TRBV15 and TRBJ2-3; D may be TRBD2 (6 bases). The CDR3 is 14 amino acids. CDR1 is LNHNV and CDR2 is YYDKDF in the germline V gene (reference sequence). V dropped 7 bases and J dropped 2 bases, with 13 bases sitting between them. Written as DNA, the CDR3 is TGTGCCACCATGCCCGGGGGTTCCACAGATACGCAGTATTTT. Protein product: CATMPGGSTDTQYF.

The V and J genes are TRBV11-2 and TRBJ2-5; 8 positions match TRBD2. With 1 base clipped from V and 2 bases from J, the junction kept 3 bases outside the gene matches. The CDR3 totals 15 residues. The germline CDR1 and CDR2 sequences are SGHAT and FQNNGV. CDR3 loop: CASSLGVAGQETQYF. The CDR3 DNA follows: TGTGCCAGCAGCTTAGGGGTAGCGGGGCAAGAGACCCAGTACTTC.

The CDR3 sequence: CASSLAGEQFF. In nucleotides, the CDR3 is TGTGCCAGCAGCTTAGCTGGTGAGCAGTTCTTC. This chain joins TRBV11-2 and TRBJ2-1; D is uncertain. This CDR3 spans 11 amino acids. The germline CDR1 and CDR2 sequences are SGHAT and FQNNGV. Trimming pared 1 base from V and 9 bases from J, leaving 4 bases between.

The gene calls are TRBV7-2 and TRBJ2-5; TRBD2 is a possible D gene (5 bases). Trimming removed 5 bases at V and 1 base at J, with 8 bases between. Looked up from germline, CDR1 is SGHTA and CDR2 is FQGNSA. The CDR3 totals 13 residues. CDR3 DNA sequence: TGTGCCAGCAGCCGAGGGAGCCAAGAGACCCAGTACTTC. It translates to CASSRGSQETQYF.

As to this clone: Compared with germline, one end of the junction differs, possibly owing to a read error. Other DNA variants within this sample encode the same CDR3. The chain recombines TRBV10-3 with TRBJ1-2; TRBD1 is a possible D gene (6 bases). This CDR3 has 15 residues. Germline V CDR1 and CDR2: ENHRY, SYGVKD. The CDR3, as DNA: TGTGCCATCAGGGAGTCGGGGGGCGACAACTATGGCTACACCTTC. Translation gives CAIRESGGDNYGYTF.

The J gene is TRBJ1-1, the V gene TRBV28; no clear D. The V gene lost 7 bases and the J gene lost 5 bases, with 11 bases spanning the gap. The germline V gene encodes CDR1 MDHEN and CDR2 SYDVKM. This CDR3 region has 12 residues. The chain's CDR3 is CASTLQETEAFF. The CDR3 DNA reads as TGTGCCAGCACCCTCCAGGAAACTGAAGCTTTCTTT.

The chain recombines TRBV27 with TRBJ2-1; 9 bases are shared with TRBD1. From germline, CDR1 is MNHEY and CDR2 SMNVEV (reference sequence). J gave up 4 bases and V 7 bases, and 8 bases lay outside the gene matches. CDR3 length equals 15 residues. In DNA, the CDR3 is TGTGCCAGCACCCCGATAGGACAGGGGTACAATGAGCAGTTCTTC. This translates into CASTPIGQGYNEQFF.